Presented here are 15 T cell receptor beta chains from one specimen sequenced in a study of identical twins (dated by TCRdb to the mid-2010s). The library was built by means of 5' RACE. The sequencer listed for this sample is Illumina HiSeq 2000. TCRdb handled the public reads itself, with Q25 trimming in fastp and clone calling in MiXCR, and kept productive beta chains. CDR3 protein duplicates are merged, each entry listing the most common genes and DNA. The table for this sample lists approximately 700,000 distinct CDR3 sequences; 18% of them were counted only once. Roughly 13% of the sample lies in the top ten. The sample was also linked to a second study, of T cells expressing NK-cell markers.

What was sequenced was PBMCs. The receptors come from a woman aged 18-29 years in good health.

V is TRBV5-1 and J is TRBJ2-6; D is unresolved. From germline, CDR1 is SGHRS and CDR2 YFSETQ. This CDR3 region has 16 residues. Trimming removed 4 bases from V and 3 bases from J, with 14 bases in between. The CDR3: CASSLISLSGANVLTF. For the CDR3, the DNA is TGCGCCAGCAGCCTCATCTCCTTGAGTGGGGCCAACGTCCTGACTTTC.

This clonotype was found a few times. The chain carries TRBV29-1 and TRBJ2-1; 7 nucleotides match TRBD2. V was clipped by 5 bases and J by 5 bases; unmatched bases: 6. Germline V gives CDR1 SQVTM, CDR2 ANQGSEA. This CDR3 region has 13 residues. Here the CDR3 DNA reads TGCAGCGTTCGTAAGCGGGAAAACAATGAGCAGTTCTTC. Translated: CSVRKRENNEQFF.

J is TRBJ2-2 and V is TRBV29-1, with 8 bases matching TRBD2. The V gene's germline CDR1 is SQVTM and CDR2 ANQGSEA. The CDR3 has 16 amino acids. Germline trimming cut 6 bases from V and 3 bases from J; bases unmatched to any gene: 12. The CDR3 protein is CSVGNPRGGDTGELFF. CDR3 coding DNA: TGCAGCGTGGGAAACCCTCGGGGGGGCGACACCGGGGAGCTGTTTTTT.

This sequence joins TRBV12-3 or TRBV12-4 and TRBJ1-5, with 8 bases identical to TRBD1. The ends lost 6 bases at V and 0 bases at J; junction bases unmatched: 4. The CDR3 is 15 residues long. CDR3 nucleotides: TGTGCCAGCAGGGGACAGGCAAATAGCAATCAGCCCCAGCATTTT. This sequence encodes CASRGQANSNQPQHF.

The rearrangement links TRBV11-1 to TRBJ1-4; 11 bases are a match to TRBD1. Per the germline V gene, CDR1 is SGHAT and CDR2 is FQDESV (reference sequence). The CDR3 totals 18 residues. The V segment lost 5 bases and the J segment 8 bases; nucleotides outside the gene matches: 16. The CDR3 coding sequence is TGTGCCAGCAGCAACCCCCGGGACAGGGGGAATCTTGGGGAAAAACTGTTTTTT. Its translation is CASSNPRDRGNLGEKLFF.

This rearrangement joins TRBV4-2 to TRBJ2-1; 9 bases agree with TRBD1. The junction had 16 bases not matched to a gene; V was cut back by 3 bases and J by 1 base. The germline CDR1 and CDR2 sequences are LGHNA and YNFKEQ. The CDR3 loop spans 20 amino acids. The CDR3 DNA reads TGTGCCAGCAGCCACTCACCCGGGACAGGGATTTTGTTGTCCTACAATGAGCAGTTCTTC. This gives the protein CASSHSPGTGILLSYNEQFF.

The CDR3 nucleotides are TGTGCCAGCAGCTTAAAGGGCCCTGGGGAGGATACGCAGTATTTT. The encoded protein is CASSLKGPGEDTQYF. The V gene is TRBV7-9, the J gene TRBJ2-3, with D maybe TRBD2 (5 bases). V gave up 2 bases and J gave up 6 bases, with 15 bases separating them. The CDR3 spans 15 residues. CDR1 SEHNR and CDR2 FQNEAQ come from the germline V gene (reference sequence).

A few counts support this clonotype. The V and J genes are TRBV10-3 and TRBJ2-3; 11 positions match TRBD2. The CDR3 loop spans 16 amino acids. The ends lost 2 bases at V and 4 bases at J; junction bases unmatched: 5. CDR1 ENHRY and CDR2 SYGVKD come from the germline V gene. For the CDR3, the DNA is TGTGCCATCAGTGAGGAAGGACTAGCGGGCTCAGATACGCAGTATTTT. Translated, it gives CAISEEGLAGSDTQYF.

This clonotype appeared a few times. This chain joins TRBV12-5 and TRBJ1-1, with D hard to call. The CDR3 is 12 residues long. Germline loops: CDR1 LGHNT, CDR2 FRNRAP. The ends were cut back, 4 bases at V and 1 base at J, with 4 bases in the middle. The CDR3 bases are TGTGCTAGTGGTTATCGGAACACTGAAGCTTTCTTT. This codes for CASGYRNTEAFF. Full variable domain (remainder filled in from reference TRBV12-5 and TRBJ1-1): DARVTQTPRHKVTEMGQEVTMRCQPILGHNTVFWYRQTMMQGLELLAYFRNRAPLDDSGMPKDRFSAEMPDATLATLKIQPSEPRDSAVYFCASGYRNTEAFFGQGTRLTVV.

This clonotype was seen only a few times. This chain uses TRBV6-5 with TRBJ1-2; 7 bases match TRBD1. Germline loops: CDR1 MNHEY, CDR2 SVGAGI. The V and J ends lost 0 bases and 4 bases, in that order; junction bases with no gene match: 8. The CDR3 totals 16 residues. CDR3 sequence: CASSYSYGTDAYGYTF. The CDR3 bases are TGTGCCAGCAGTTACTCATATGGGACAGATGCCTATGGCTACACCTTC.

In this sample, this clonotype turned up a few times. The chain links TRBV12-3 or TRBV12-4 to TRBJ2-5; 11 bases map to TRBD2. Germline trimming cut 0 bases from V and 2 bases from J; bases unmatched to any gene: 2. The CDR3 runs 16 residues. CDR3 sequence reads: CASSLATSGSQETQYF. CDR3 DNA sequence: TGTGCCAGCAGTTTAGCCACTAGCGGGAGTCAAGAGACCCAGTACTTC.

This clonotype was seen a few times. The chain links TRBV7-2 to TRBJ2-2, with 10 bases lining up with TRBD2. The germline CDR1 and CDR2 sequences are SGHTA and FQGNSA. Losses at the gene ends were 1 base for V and 8 bases for J; bases not matched to a gene: 10. The CDR3 has 17 amino acids. The CDR3 is CASSLVWLAGGAGELFF. The CDR3 DNA reads as TGTGCCAGCAGCTTAGTTTGGTTAGCGGGAGGAGCGGGGGAGCTGTTTTTT. The full variable domain, its missing parts supplied by reference TRBV7-2 and TRBJ2-2, is GAGVSQSPSNKVTEKGKDVELRCDPISGHTALYWYRQSLGQGLEFLIYFQGNSAPDKSGLPSDRFSAERTGGSVSTLTIQRTQQEDSAVYLCASSLVWLAGGAGELFFGEGSRLTVL.

This clonotype was counted between two and nine times. The chain carries TRBV12-5 and TRBJ2-1; D gene unclear. V lost 1 base to trimming and J lost 6 bases, with 7 bases between them. Germline CDR1 is LGHNT and CDR2 is FRNRAP. The CDR3 contains 13 residues. CDR3 loop: CASGLGPSNEQFF. CDR3 nucleotide sequence: TGTGCTAGTGGTTTGGGACCGTCCAATGAGCAGTTCTTC.

The chain employs TRBV6-2 or TRBV6-3 and TRBJ1-6; TRBD1 aligns across 9 bases. V shed 6 bases, J shed 10 bases, and the junction held 7 bases outside the gene matches. Germline CDR1 is MNHEY and CDR2 is SVGEGT. The CDR3 covers 14 residues. The CDR3 loop reads CASRTGTGSSPLHF. CDR3 nucleotides: TGTGCCAGCAGAACCGGGACAGGGTCCTCACCCCTCCACTTT.

The chain recombines TRBV10-3 with TRBJ2-7; 9 bases align to TRBD2. Germline V CDR1 and CDR2: ENHRY, SYGVKD. V trimming: 8 bases; J trimming: 5 bases; junction bases outside the gene matches: 4. CDR3 size: 12 residues. This CDR3 is CAIGVAGDEQYF. Here the CDR3 DNA reads TGTGCCATCGGGGTAGCGGGGGACGAGCAGTACTTC.